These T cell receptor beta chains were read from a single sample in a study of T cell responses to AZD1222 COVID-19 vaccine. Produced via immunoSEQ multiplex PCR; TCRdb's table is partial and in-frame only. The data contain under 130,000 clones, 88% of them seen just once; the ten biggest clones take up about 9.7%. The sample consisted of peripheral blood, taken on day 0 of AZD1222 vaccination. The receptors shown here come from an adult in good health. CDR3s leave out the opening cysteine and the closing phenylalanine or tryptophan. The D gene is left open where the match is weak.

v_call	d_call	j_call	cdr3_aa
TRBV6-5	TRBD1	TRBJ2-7	ASKTGARYEQY
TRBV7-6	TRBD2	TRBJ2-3	ASSFGVAGGPDTQY
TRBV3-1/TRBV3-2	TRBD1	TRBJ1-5	ASSSRQGRQPQH
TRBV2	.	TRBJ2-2	ASRLNTGELF
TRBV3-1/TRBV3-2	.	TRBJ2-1	ASSQDTISYNEQF
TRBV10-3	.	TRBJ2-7	AISVGQISYEQY
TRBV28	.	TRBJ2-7	ASTLDGAYEQY
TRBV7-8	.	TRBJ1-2	ASSLENTNYGYT
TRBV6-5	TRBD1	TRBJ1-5	ASRDRDRNQPQH
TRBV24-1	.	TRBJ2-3	ATSALGQRTQY
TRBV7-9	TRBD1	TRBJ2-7	ASSGPGQGAYEQY
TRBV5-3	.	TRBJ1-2	ARSFWGRVNYGYT
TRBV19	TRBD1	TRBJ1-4	ASTLQGTANEKLF
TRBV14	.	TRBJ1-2	ASSQDYSYGYT
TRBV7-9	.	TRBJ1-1	ASSFSGGGEAF
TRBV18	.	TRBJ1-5	ASSVGGNQPQH
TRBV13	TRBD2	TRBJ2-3	ASSSSGSKADTQY
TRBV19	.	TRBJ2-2	ASSIAGAIGELF
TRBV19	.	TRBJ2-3	ASSRATDTQY
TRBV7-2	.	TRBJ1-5	ASSLDLGNQPQH
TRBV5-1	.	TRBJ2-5	ASSLGTGGGETQY
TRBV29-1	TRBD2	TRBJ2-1	SVEGGGGSSYNEQF
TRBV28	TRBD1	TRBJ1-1	ASSTTGEGALAEAF
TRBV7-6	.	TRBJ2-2	ASSLFGLKTGELF
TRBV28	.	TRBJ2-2	ASSLTRVRTGELF
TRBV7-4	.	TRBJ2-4	ASSFWGWEPVGIQY
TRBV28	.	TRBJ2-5	ASRGSAVWETQY
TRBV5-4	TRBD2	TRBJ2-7	ASSLLVSGMSEQY
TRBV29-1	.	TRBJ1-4	SVEQEEKKLF
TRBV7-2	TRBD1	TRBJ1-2	ASSRRDRVYGYT
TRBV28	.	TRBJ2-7	ASTPEGPSYEQY
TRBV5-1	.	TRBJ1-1	ASSSQGFGSTEAF
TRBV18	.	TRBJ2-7	ASSLKSGFNEQY
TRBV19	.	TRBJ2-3	ASSSGTDFYTDTQY
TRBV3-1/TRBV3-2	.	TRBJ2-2	ASSQAGTWSTGELF
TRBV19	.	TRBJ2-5	ASSNAAAETQY
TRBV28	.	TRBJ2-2	ASSLSGTGELF
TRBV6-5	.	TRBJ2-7	ASRTGANYEQY
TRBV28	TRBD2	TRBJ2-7	ASSYPAGGYEQY
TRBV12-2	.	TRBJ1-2	ASRLAGGRRGYT